These 18 T cell receptor beta chains were sequenced from one sample in a study of blood T cell repertoires in COVID-19. Only in-frame clones appear in the TCRdb table, and some are missing; sequencing was by immunoSEQ multiplex PCR. The sample has 250,000 or so clones, roughly 89% seen once. The sample comprised peripheral blood. Receptors originate from a middle-aged woman who had recovered from COVID-19.

The CDR3 reads CASSLAGEVYEQYF. The CDR3 DNA reads as TGTGCCAGCAGTTTAGCGGGAGAAGTCTACGAGCAGTACTTC. The chain carries TRBV28 and TRBJ2-7, with TRBD2 identical over 7 bases. V lost 2 bases to trimming and J lost 3 bases; unmatched junction nucleotides: 4. The CDR3 has 14 residues. The germline CDR1 and CDR2 sequences are MDHEN and SYDVKM.

J is TRBJ2-7 and V is TRBV5-1; D unresolved. CDR1 SGHRS and CDR2 YFSETQ come from the germline V gene. The CDR3 sequence is 14 residues long. V lost 0 bases, J lost 3 bases, and 10 bases lay in between. The CDR3 bases are TGCGCCAGCAGCTTGGCCTCGGTAAGCTACGAGCAGTACTTC. This encodes CASSLASVSYEQYF.

The V gene is TRBV11-3, the J gene TRBJ2-1; TRBD2 agrees at 7 bases. V trimming: 5 bases; J trimming: 5 bases; junction bases outside the gene matches: 9. This CDR3 is 15 amino acids long. Germline V CDR1 and CDR2: SGHNT, YENEEA. CDR3 protein: CASSPEAGLNNEQFF. CDR3 sequence (DNA): TGTGCCAGCAGCCCTGAAGCGGGATTAAACAATGAGCAGTTCTTC.

The gene calls are TRBV19 and TRBJ1-1, with D possibly TRBD1 on 5 matching bases. This CDR3 is built from 15 residues. V lost 0 bases and J lost 1, with 9 bases in between. Germline CDR1 LNHDA, CDR2 SQIVND (reference sequence). This CDR3 reads CASSIERGRNTEAFF. The CDR3 DNA follows: TGTGCCAGTAGTATAGAAAGGGGAAGGAACACTGAAGCTTTCTTT.

Only one count was recorded for this clone. The V gene is TRBV11-3, the J gene TRBJ1-2; tentatively, D is TRBD1 (6 bases). V lost 5 bases and J 0 bases, leaving 13 bases between the germline ends. The germline V gene has CDR1 SGHNT and CDR2 YENEEA. CDR3 size: 15 residues. DNA of the CDR3: TGTGCCAGCAGCCTACGACAGGCGTCTAACTATGGCTACACCTTC. Translation gives CASSLRQASNYGYTF.

The chain is built from TRBV10-1 and TRBJ2-7, with 9 positions matching TRBD2. With V trimmed by 3 bases and J by 2 bases, 23 bases remained unmatched. Per germline, CDR1 WNHNN and CDR2 SYGVQD (reference sequence). This CDR3 has 21 amino acids. CDR3 protein: CASSDLLGTEILRGGTYEQYV. In DNA, the CDR3 is TGCGCCAGCAGTGACTTGCTGGGGACAGAAATTCTGCGGGGGGGAACCTACGAGCAGTACGTC.

The CDR3 here is CASSSKGGSTDTQYF. The CDR3 DNA follows: TGCGCCAGCTCCTCTAAAGGGGGCAGCACAGATACGCAGTATTTT. The chain uses TRBV10-2 and TRBJ2-3; the match to TRBD1 covers 7 bases. V was pared by 8 bases and J by 0 bases, with 8 bases of the junction left unmatched. There are 15 residues in the CDR3. Germline V gene data show CDR1 as WSHSY and CDR2 as SAAADI.

This clone was observed once. This chain joins TRBV29-1 and TRBJ2-1; 7 bases match TRBD1. V shed 4 bases and J 7 bases; nucleotides not matched to a gene: 7. The CDR3 spans 13 residues. Germline assignment: CDR1 SQVTM and CDR2 ANQGSEA. CDR3 sequence reads: CSVVQGVLNEQFF. The CDR3 bases are TGCAGCGTTGTGCAGGGGGTCCTAAATGAGCAGTTCTTC.

The V and J genes are TRBV5-1 and TRBJ1-1; D might be TRBD1 (6 bases). This CDR3 has 14 amino acids. The germline V gene has CDR1 SGHRS and CDR2 YFSETQ. Trimming left V 0 bases short and J 7 bases short, with 13 bases between. The CDR3: CASSLGTRTVEAFF. Here the CDR3 DNA reads TGCGCCAGCAGCTTGGGAACCCGGACAGTTGAAGCTTTCTTT.

This clone was detected only once. This chain uses TRBV28 with TRBJ1-5; 9 bases are a match to TRBD1. V shed 3 bases, J shed 2 bases, and the junction held 5 bases outside the gene matches. The CDR3 runs 16 residues. Per germline, CDR1 MDHEN and CDR2 SYDVKM. CDR3 DNA sequence: TGTGCCAGCAGTTTCTACAGGGGGCTGGGCAATCAGCCCCAGCATTTT. The encoded protein is CASSFYRGLGNQPQHF.

This clone was seen a single time. The V and J genes are TRBV2 and TRBJ2-7; tentative D call: TRBD1 (6 bases). The CDR3 extends over 15 amino acids. Per the germline V gene, CDR1 is SNHLY and CDR2 is FYNNEI. V lost 6 bases to trimming and J lost 3 bases, with 18 bases between them. Here the CDR3 reads CASRDSRPARYEQYF. CDR3 DNA sequence: TGTGCCAGCAGGGACAGCCGACCCGCTCGCTACGAGCAGTACTTC.

The chain joins TRBV11-3 to TRBJ2-7; D uncertain. The length of the CDR3 is 13 residues. Germline V gene data show CDR1 as SGHNT and CDR2 as YENEEA. Trimming took off 0 bases at V and 0 bases at J, with 3 bases between the two ends. The DNA of the CDR3 is TGTGCCAGCAGCTTAGACAGCTCCTACGAGCAGTACGTC. Its translation: CASSLDSSYEQYV.

The chain uses TRBV27 and TRBJ1-4; TRBD1 agrees at 8 bases. The CDR3 contains 13 residues. V was pared by 5 bases and J by 7 bases, with 3 bases of the junction left unmatched. CDR1 and CDR2 from the germline V gene are MNHEY and SMNVEV (reference sequence). The CDR3 sequence is CASSQQGVEKLFF. The DNA for the CDR3 is TGTGCCAGCAGTCAACAGGGGGTTGAAAAACTGTTTTTT.

The chain employs TRBV5-4 and TRBJ2-5; the D gene is possibly TRBD1 (8 bases). Trimming pared 4 bases from V and 5 bases from J, leaving 15 bases between. CDR1 is SGHNT and CDR2 is YYREEE in the germline V gene (reference sequence). The CDR3 spans 14 residues. In nucleotides, the CDR3 is TGTGCCAGCAGCCAAGACAGGGGAGGGGAGACCCAGTACTTC. It codes for CASSQDRGGETQYF.

The CDR3 spells CARSFLLAPRSSYEQYV. The CDR3 DNA sequence: TGTGCCAGAAGCTTCCTACTAGCCCCAAGGAGCTCCTACGAGCAGTACGTC. The chain is built from TRBV5-3 and TRBJ2-7; a possible D gene is TRBD2 (6 bases). TRBV5-3 has ORF status, its function being uncertain. The CDR3 is made up of 17 amino acids. Trimming shortened V by 2 bases and J by 0 bases, and 18 bases separated the two germline ends.

The genes are TRBV24-1 and TRBJ2-2; 11 positions match TRBD2. CDR3 length: 15 amino acids. Trimming took 5 bases from V and 6 from J; bases not matched to a gene: 4. The germline gives CDR1 KGHDR, CDR2 SFDVKD. The chain's CDR3 is CATSGIAGGAGELFF. The DNA for the CDR3 is TGTGCCACCAGTGGTATAGCGGGAGGGGCCGGGGAGCTGTTTTTT.

The rearrangement links TRBV5-4 to TRBJ2-3; TRBD2 aligns across 14 bases. Germline lookup yields CDR1 SGHNT and CDR2 YYREEE (reference sequence). With 7 bases clipped from V and 0 bases from J, the junction kept 1 base outside the gene matches. The CDR3 is 15 amino acids. This CDR3 is CASGLAGGSTDTQYF. CDR3 bases: TGTGCCAGCGGACTAGCGGGGGGTAGCACAGATACGCAGTATTTT. The full variable domain, rest sourced from reference TRBV5-4 and TRBJ2-3, is ETGVTQSPTHLIKTRGQQVTLRCSSQSGHNTVSWYQQALGQGPQFIFQYYREEENGRGNFPPRFSGLQFPNYSSELNVNALELDDSALYLCASGLAGGSTDTQYFGPGTRLTVL.

This clone was observed a few times. The J gene is TRBJ2-1, the V gene TRBV24-1, with D tentatively TRBD2 (6 bases). The germline CDR1 and CDR2 sequences are KGHDR and SFDVKD. Trimming removed 6 bases at V and 6 bases at J, with 11 bases between. The CDR3 is 13 residues long. CDR3 bases: TGTGCCACCAGTTCATGGGAGGTCAATGAGCAGTTCTTC. Amino acids: CATSSWEVNEQFF.